The present T cell receptor (beta chain) was sequenced within a study of blood T cell repertoires in COVID-19. As originally analysed: How many nucleated cells were present was estimated from reference gene primer amplification. Clones were read by immunoSEQ multiplex PCR, and TCRdb kept only the in-frame ones, dropping some. D and trimming come from the DNA, and the V and J calls and clone size come from that table. This sample has some 73,000 clones; about 80% occur once, and the top ten carry around 27%. This CDR3 contains 16 residues. Germline V gene sequence: CDR1 SNHLY, CDR2 FYNNEI. With V trimmed by 4 bases and J by 0 bases, 4 bases remained unmatched.

This TCR came from a human donor in a cohort sampled during active COVID-19. What was sequenced was peripheral blood. The gene calls are TRBV2 and TRBJ1-2; TRBD1 agrees at 11 bases. The CDR3 here is CASSGTGGVTNYGYTF. The CDR3 DNA is TGTGCCAGCAGTGGGACAGGGGGCGTTACTAACTATGGCTACACCTTC.